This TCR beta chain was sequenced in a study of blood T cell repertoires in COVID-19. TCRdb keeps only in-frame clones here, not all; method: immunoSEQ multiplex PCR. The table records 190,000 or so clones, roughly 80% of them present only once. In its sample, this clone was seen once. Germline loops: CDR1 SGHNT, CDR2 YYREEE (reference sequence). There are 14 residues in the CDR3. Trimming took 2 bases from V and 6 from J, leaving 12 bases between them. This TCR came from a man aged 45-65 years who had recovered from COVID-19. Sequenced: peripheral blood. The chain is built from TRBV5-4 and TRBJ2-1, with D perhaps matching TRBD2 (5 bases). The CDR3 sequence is CASSLGVGGNEQFF. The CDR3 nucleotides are TGTGCCAGCAGCTTAGGCGTTGGAGGCAATGAGCAGTTCTTC. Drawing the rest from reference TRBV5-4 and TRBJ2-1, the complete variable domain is ETGVTQSPTHLIKTRGQQVTLRCSSQSGHNTVSWYQQALGQGPQFIFQYYREEENGRGNFPPRFSGLQFPNYSSELNVNALELDDSALYLCASSLGVGGNEQFFGPGTRLTVL.